The 19 T cell receptor beta chains in this list originate from one sample, sequenced in a study of response to subunit inactivated influenza vaccine. Each CDR3 protein gets one entry after TCRdb re-called the RT-PCR reads with MiXCR. The data contain hundreds of thousands of distinct CDR3 sequences, around 10% of them singletons. The same specimen was also included in a second study, on T cells expressing NK-cell markers. Per that study: The authors made TCR beta cDNA libraries by 5'RACE template switching. This switching added a universal primer site and UMIs.

The sequences come from PBMCs from blood, collected on the day of vaccination. Source of these receptors: a man in his fifties who received an inactivated influenza vaccine.

In this sample, this clonotype turned up a few times. The CDR3 nucleotides are TGTGCCAGCAGCCTCGGAAGGGGCGGGGAGCTGTTTTTT. It translates to CASSLGRGGELFF. V and J are TRBV11-3 and TRBJ2-2; tentative D call: TRBD1 (5 bases). In germline, CDR1 is SGHNT, CDR2 YENEEA. CDR3 size: 13 residues. V gave up 5 bases and J gave up 7 bases, with 11 bases separating them.

This clonotype appeared a few times. This chain connects TRBV7-9 to TRBJ2-3, with TRBD1 identical over 10 bases. Looked up from germline, CDR1 is SEHNR and CDR2 is FQNEAQ (reference sequence). V was clipped by 5 bases and J by 4 bases; unmatched bases: 6. The CDR3 is made up of 15 amino acids. The CDR3 here is CASSKGQGLPDTQYF. The CDR3 DNA follows: TGTGCCAGCAGCAAGGGACAGGGGTTGCCAGATACGCAGTATTTT. The full variable domain, in which reference TRBV7-9 and TRBJ2-3 provide the parts outside the CDR3, is DTGVSQNPRHKITKRGQNVTFRCDPISEHNRLYWYRQTLGQGPEFLTYFQNEAQLEKSRLLSDRFSAERPKGSFSTLEIQRTEQGDSAMYLCASSKGQGLPDTQYFGPGTRLTVL.

This clonotype was recorded many times. This chain links TRBV2 with TRBJ2-3; no firm D call. With 3 bases removed from V and 2 bases from J, the gap between germline ends came to 6 bases. Germline CDR1 and CDR2: SNHLY and FYNNEI. There are 13 residues in the CDR3. CDR3 in DNA: TGTGCCAGCAGTGAGGGGATCACAGATACGCAGTATTTT. This gives the protein CASSEGITDTQYF.

This sequence joins TRBV6-5 and TRBJ2-5; D may be TRBD1 (5 bases). Trimming left V 4 bases short and J 1 base short, with 13 bases between. The CDR3 length is 15 residues. Germline loops: CDR1 MNHEY, CDR2 SVGAGI. The CDR3 sequence: CASSLSQASQETQYF. CDR3 bases: TGTGCCAGCAGTTTATCACAGGCCTCCCAAGAGACCCAGTACTTC.

This chain links TRBV12-3 or TRBV12-4 with TRBJ2-7; 7 bases fit TRBD2. The CDR3 length is 15 residues. Trimming at V came to 3 bases and at J to 7 bases, leaving 12 bases not matched to a gene. The CDR3 protein is CASSFYGGGPGEQYF. The CDR3 nucleotides are TGTGCCAGCAGTTTTTACGGGGGAGGGCCGGGTGAGCAGTACTTC.

This clonotype showed up just a few times. CDR3 sequence reads: CASSVDGGTYEQYF. The CDR3 DNA reads as TGTGCCAGCAGCGTAGACGGAGGAACCTACGAGCAGTACTTC. The V gene is TRBV9, the J gene TRBJ2-7; a possible D gene is TRBD2 (5 bases). This CDR3 spans 14 amino acids. V was pared by 0 bases and J by 2 bases, with 9 bases between. The V gene's germline CDR1 is SGDLS and CDR2 YYNGEE.

The genes are TRBV6-5 and TRBJ2-7; tentatively, D is TRBD1 (5 bases). CDR1 is MNHEY, CDR2 SVGAGI, per germline. Trimming pared 2 bases from V and 5 bases from J, leaving 13 bases between. CDR3 size: 14 residues. DNA of the CDR3: TGTGCCAGCAGTTACAGCAGGGCGTCGGACGAGCAGTACTTC. Its translation: CASSYSRASDEQYF.

There are many counts of this clonotype. The chain carries TRBV7-2 and TRBJ2-5, with 7 bases fitting TRBD2. The length of the CDR3 is 16 residues. Germline CDR1 and CDR2: SGHTA and FQGNSA. V was pared by 1 base and J by 5 bases, with 10 bases of the junction left unmatched. CDR3 protein: CASSLDGGSVAETQYF. In nucleotides, the CDR3 is TGTGCCAGCAGCTTAGACGGCGGGAGCGTGGCGGAGACCCAGTACTTC.

This chain joins TRBV7-2 and TRBJ1-5; D gene uncertain. The germline V and J ends were trimmed by 4 bases and 2 bases, with 12 bases remaining between them. Per germline, CDR1 SGHTA and CDR2 FQGNSA. This CDR3 is 15 amino acids long. Here the CDR3 DNA reads TGTGCCAGCAGCTCATATAGTCGGGGCAATCAGCCCCAGCATTTT. Protein sequence: CASSSYSRGNQPQHF.

The J gene is TRBJ2-5, the V gene TRBV5-1, with 12 nucleotides matching TRBD2. CDR1 is SGHRS, CDR2 YFSETQ, per germline. This CDR3 has 15 residues. With 0 bases clipped from V and 5 bases from J, the junction kept 2 bases outside the gene matches. For the CDR3, the DNA is TGCGCCAGCAGCTTGGAACTAGCGGGAGGTGAGACCCAGTACTTC. This sequence encodes CASSLELAGGETQYF.

This clonotype was counted only a few times. This chain joins TRBV20-1 and TRBJ2-6; D possibly matches TRBD1 or TRBD2 (6 bases each). Germline V gene lookup returns CDR1 DFQATT and CDR2 SNEGSKA (reference sequence). This CDR3 is 17 amino acids long. Trimming cost V 6 bases and J 2 bases, with 20 bases left between them. The CDR3 bases are TGCAGTGCATTAGACCTGGGGGGCGTGACTGGGGCCAACGTCCTGACTTTC. Amino acid sequence: CSALDLGGVTGANVLTF.

The V gene is TRBV7-2, the J gene TRBJ2-1, with D perhaps TRBD2 (6 bases). Trimming took 1 base from V and 8 from J, leaving 9 bases between them. Germline V gives CDR1 SGHTA, CDR2 FQGNSA. The CDR3 is made up of 13 amino acids. The DNA for the CDR3 is TGTGCCAGCAGCTTAGTTGGGGGGTATGAGCAGTTCTTC. Translating it yields CASSLVGGYEQFF.

Only one count was recorded for this clonotype. The rearrangement uses TRBV28 and TRBJ2-7, with D uncertain. Trimming took off 6 bases at V and 7 bases at J, with 16 bases between the two ends. The CDR3 runs 13 residues. Per germline, CDR1 MDHEN and CDR2 SYDVKM. CDR3 coding DNA: TGTGCCAGCAGGGGCGTTGATGGGCGGGAGCAGTACTTC. It is translated as CASRGVDGREQYF.

The genes are TRBV7-8 and TRBJ2-3, with 8 bases identical to TRBD2. This CDR3 is 17 amino acids long. V lost 5 bases, J lost 3 bases, and 13 bases stayed unmatched. Germline V gene sequence: CDR1 SGHVS, CDR2 FQNEAQ. In nucleotides, the CDR3 is TGTGCCAGCAGCCCCGCGGGGGGTCGGGCGGGGACAGATACGCAGTATTTT. It encodes CASSPAGGRAGTDTQYF.

The rearrangement joins TRBV12-3 or TRBV12-4 to TRBJ1-2; no clear D gene. The length of the CDR3 is 14 residues. V lost 3 bases and J lost 8, with 16 bases in between. The CDR3 nucleotides are TGTGCCAGCAGTTTGCTGGGAGCGCCCGAGGGCTACACCTTC. Its translation is CASSLLGAPEGYTF.

This chain joins TRBV18 and TRBJ2-2; no definite D call. The CDR3 is made up of 15 amino acids. V lost 3 bases to trimming and J lost 1 base, with 9 bases between them. Germline V lookup: CDR1 KGHSH, CDR2 LQKENI. CDR3 nucleotides: TGTGCCAGCTCACCGTGGTCGGGGAACACCGGGGAGCTGTTTTTT. This encodes CASSPWSGNTGELFF.

This clonotype was observed a handful of times. The chain combines TRBV6-1 with TRBJ1-6; TRBD1 matches at 9 bases. The CDR3 loop spans 16 amino acids. Germline CDR1 reads MNHNS; CDR2 reads SASEGT. J lost 6 bases, V lost 8 bases, and 11 bases had no gene match. The CDR3 region is CASRTSGTGFNSPLHF. The CDR3 DNA reads as TGTGCCAGCCGAACCTCCGGGACAGGGTTTAATTCACCCCTCCACTTT.

The sample holds a few counts of this clonotype. This chain uses TRBV7-3 with TRBJ2-1; 7 bases match TRBD1. Germline V gives CDR1 SGHTA, CDR2 FQGTGA. This CDR3 spans 15 amino acids. The V segment lost 3 bases and the J segment 2 bases; nucleotides outside the gene matches: 4. The CDR3 nucleotides read TGTGCCAGCAGCTTTAGACAGGGCCCCTACAATGAGCAGTTCTTC. Its protein product is CASSFRQGPYNEQFF.

The CDR3 region has the DNA TGTGCCAGCAGCCAAGTGGGACAGGGTTTCGAGACCCAGTACTTC. Protein product: CASSQVGQGFETQYF. The V and J genes are TRBV4-2 and TRBJ2-5; TRBD1 matches 9 bases. The V segment lost 1 base and the J segment 5 bases; nucleotides outside the gene matches: 5. Germline CDR1 LGHNA, CDR2 YNFKEQ. This CDR3 has 15 residues.